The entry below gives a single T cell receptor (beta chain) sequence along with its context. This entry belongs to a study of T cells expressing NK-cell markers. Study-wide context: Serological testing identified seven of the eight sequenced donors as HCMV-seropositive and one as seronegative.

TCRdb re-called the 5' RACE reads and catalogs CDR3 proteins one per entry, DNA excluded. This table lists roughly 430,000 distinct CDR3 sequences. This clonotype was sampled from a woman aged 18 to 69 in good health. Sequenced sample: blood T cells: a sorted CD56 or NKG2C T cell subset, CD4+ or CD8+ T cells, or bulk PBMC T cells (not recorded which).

The CDR3 spells CAWNYRLAPNTGELFF. J is TRBJ2-2 and V is TRBV30; TCRdb calls TRBD2, which cannot be checked without DNA. CDR1 and CDR2 (germline): GTSNPN, SVGIG (reference sequence). The CDR3 has 16 amino acids.